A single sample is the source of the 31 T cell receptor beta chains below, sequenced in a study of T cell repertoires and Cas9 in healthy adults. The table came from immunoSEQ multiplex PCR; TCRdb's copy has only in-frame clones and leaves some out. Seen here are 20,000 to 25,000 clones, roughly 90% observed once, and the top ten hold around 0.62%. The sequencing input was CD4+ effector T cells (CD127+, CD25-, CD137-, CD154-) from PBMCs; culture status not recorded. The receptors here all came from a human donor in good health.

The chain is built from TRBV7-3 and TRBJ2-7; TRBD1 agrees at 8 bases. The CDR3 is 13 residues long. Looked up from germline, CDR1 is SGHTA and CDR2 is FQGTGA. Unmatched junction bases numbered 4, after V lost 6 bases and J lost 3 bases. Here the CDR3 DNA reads TGTGCCAGCAGACAGGACAGGGTCTACGAGCAGTACTTC. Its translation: CASRQDRVYEQYF.

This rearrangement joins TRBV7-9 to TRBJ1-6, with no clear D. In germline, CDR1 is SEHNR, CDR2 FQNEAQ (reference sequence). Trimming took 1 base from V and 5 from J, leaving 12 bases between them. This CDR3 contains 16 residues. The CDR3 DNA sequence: TGTGCCAGCAGCTTAGTTGGTGCGGTAGATAATTCACCCCTCCACTTT. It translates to CASSLVGAVDNSPLHF.

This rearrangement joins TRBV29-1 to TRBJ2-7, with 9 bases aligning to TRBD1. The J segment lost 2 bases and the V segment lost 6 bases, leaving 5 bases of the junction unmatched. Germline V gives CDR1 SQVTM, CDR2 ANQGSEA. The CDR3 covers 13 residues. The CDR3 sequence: CSVRDRVTYEQYF. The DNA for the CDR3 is TGCAGCGTCCGGGACAGGGTGACCTACGAGCAGTACTTC.

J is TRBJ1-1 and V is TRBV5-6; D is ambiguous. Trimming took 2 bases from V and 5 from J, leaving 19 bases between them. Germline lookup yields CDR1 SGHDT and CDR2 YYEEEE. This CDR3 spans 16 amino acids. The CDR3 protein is CASSFFRIRERTEAFF. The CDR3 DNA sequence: TGTGCCAGCAGCTTTTTTCGGATCCGAGAGAGGACTGAAGCTTTCTTT.

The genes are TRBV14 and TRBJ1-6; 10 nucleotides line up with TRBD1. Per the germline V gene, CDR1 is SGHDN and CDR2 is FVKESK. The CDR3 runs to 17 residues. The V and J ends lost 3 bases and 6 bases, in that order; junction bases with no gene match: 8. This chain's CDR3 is CASSHSLDRGPNSPLHF. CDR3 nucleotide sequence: TGTGCCAGCAGCCATTCCCTCGACAGGGGGCCTAATTCACCCCTCCACTTT.

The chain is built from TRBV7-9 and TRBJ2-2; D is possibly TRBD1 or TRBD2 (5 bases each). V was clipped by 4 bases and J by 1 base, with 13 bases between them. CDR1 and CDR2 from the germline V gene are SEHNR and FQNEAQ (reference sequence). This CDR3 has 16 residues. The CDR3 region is CASSSPGPVNTGELFF. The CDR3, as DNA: TGTGCCAGCAGCTCCCCGGGACCGGTGAACACCGGGGAGCTGTTTTTT.

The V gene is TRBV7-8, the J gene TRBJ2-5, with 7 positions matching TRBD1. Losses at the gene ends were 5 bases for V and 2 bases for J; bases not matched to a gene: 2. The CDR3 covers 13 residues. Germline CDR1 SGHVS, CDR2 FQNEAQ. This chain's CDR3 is CASSPTGQETQYF. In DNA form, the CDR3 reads TGTGCCAGCAGCCCGACAGGGCAAGAGACCCAGTACTTC.

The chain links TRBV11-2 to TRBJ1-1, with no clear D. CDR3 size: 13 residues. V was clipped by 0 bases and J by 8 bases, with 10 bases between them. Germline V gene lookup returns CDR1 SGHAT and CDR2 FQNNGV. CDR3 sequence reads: CASSLERSLEAFF. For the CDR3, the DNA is TGTGCCAGCAGCTTAGAAAGAAGCTTGGAAGCTTTCTTT.

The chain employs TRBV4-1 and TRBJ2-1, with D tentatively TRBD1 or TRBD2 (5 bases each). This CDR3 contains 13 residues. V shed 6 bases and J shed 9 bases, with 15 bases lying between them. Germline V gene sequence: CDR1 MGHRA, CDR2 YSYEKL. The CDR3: CASSPGTRREQFF. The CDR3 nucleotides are TGCGCCAGCAGTCCCGGGACCCGGCGTGAGCAGTTCTTC.

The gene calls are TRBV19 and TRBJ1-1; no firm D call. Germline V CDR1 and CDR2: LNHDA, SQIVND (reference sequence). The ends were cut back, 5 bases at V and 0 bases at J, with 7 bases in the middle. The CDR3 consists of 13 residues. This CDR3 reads CASSLGVNTEAFF. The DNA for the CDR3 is TGTGCCAGTAGTCTCGGGGTGAACACTGAAGCTTTCTTT.

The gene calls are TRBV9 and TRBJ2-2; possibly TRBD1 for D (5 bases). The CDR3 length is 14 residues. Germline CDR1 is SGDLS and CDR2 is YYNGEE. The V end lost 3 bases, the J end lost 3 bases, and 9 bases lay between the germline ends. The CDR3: CASSGRDYTGELFF. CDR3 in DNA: TGTGCCAGCAGCGGCAGGGATTACACCGGGGAGCTGTTTTTT. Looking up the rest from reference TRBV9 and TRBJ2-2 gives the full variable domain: DSGVTQTPKHLITATGQRVTLRCSPRSGDLSVYWYQQSLDQGLQFLIQYYNGEERAKGNILERFSAQQFPDLHSELNLSSLELGDSALYFCASSGRDYTGELFFGEGSRLTVL.

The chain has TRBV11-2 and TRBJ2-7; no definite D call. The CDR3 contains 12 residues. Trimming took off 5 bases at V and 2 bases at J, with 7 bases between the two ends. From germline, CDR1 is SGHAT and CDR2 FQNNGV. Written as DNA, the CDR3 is TGTGCCAGCAGCGCCAGCCCCTACGAGCAGTACTTC. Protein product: CASSASPYEQYF.

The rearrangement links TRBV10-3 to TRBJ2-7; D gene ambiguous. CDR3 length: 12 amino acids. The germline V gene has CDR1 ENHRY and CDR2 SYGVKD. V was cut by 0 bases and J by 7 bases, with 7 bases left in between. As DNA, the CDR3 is TGTGCCATCAGTGAGTCGATGGGGGAGCAGTACTTC. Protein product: CAISESMGEQYF.

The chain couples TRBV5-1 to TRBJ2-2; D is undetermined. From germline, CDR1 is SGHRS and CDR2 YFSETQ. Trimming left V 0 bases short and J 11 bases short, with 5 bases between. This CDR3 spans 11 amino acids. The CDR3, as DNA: TGCGCCAGCAGCTTGGAAGCAGAGCTGTTTTTT. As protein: CASSLEAELFF.

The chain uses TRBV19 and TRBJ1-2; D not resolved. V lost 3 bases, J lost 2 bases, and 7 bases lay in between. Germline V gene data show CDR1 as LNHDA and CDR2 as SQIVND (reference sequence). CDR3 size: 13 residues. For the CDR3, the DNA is TGTGCCAGTAGTATTGGCCTGAACTATGGCTACACCTTC. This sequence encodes CASSIGLNYGYTF.

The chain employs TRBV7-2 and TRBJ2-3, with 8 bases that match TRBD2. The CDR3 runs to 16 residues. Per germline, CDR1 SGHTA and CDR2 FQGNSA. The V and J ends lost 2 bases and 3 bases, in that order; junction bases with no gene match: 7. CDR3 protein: CASSLRGLAGTDTQYF. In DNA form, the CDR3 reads TGTGCCAGCAGCTTACGCGGTCTAGCGGGTACAGATACGCAGTATTTT.

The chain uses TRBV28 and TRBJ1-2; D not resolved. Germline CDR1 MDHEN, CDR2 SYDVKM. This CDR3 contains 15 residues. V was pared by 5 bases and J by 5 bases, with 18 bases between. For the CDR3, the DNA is TGTGCCAGCAGTGCCCCCGGACCCCTGGGATATGGCTACACCTTC. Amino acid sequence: CASSAPGPLGYGYTF.

The CDR3 nucleotides read TGTGCCAGCAGCTTAGTTCGGGGGGCCGCCGAGCAGTACTTC. Its translation: CASSLVRGAAEQYF. The rearrangement uses TRBV13 and TRBJ2-7; the D gene is possibly TRBD2 (7 bases). There are 14 residues in the CDR3. V lost 1 base and J lost 6, with 13 bases in between. CDR1 and CDR2 from the germline V gene are PRHDT and FYEKMQ (reference sequence).

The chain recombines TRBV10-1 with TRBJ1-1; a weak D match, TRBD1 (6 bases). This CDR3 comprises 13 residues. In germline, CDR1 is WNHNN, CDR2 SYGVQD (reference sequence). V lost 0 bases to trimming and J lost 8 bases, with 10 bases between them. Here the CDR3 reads CASSESNQGEAFF. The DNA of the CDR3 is TGCGCCAGCAGTGAGTCCAACCAGGGGGAAGCTTTCTTT.

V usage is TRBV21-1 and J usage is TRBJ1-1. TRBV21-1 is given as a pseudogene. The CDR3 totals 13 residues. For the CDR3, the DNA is TGTGCCAGCAGCAATTTACGGGGGGCTAAGGCTTTCTTT. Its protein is CASSNLRGAKAFF.

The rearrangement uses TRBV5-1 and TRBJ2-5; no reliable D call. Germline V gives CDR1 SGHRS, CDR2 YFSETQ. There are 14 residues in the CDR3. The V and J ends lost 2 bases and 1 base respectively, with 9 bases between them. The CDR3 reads CASSFSGSQETQYF. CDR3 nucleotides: TGCGCCAGCAGCTTCTCGGGCTCCCAAGAGACCCAGTACTTC.

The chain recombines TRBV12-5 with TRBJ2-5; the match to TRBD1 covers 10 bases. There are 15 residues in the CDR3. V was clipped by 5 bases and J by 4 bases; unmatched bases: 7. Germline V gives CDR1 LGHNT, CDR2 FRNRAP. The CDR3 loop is CASGQGQGYRETQYF. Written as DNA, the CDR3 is TGTGCTAGTGGTCAGGGACAGGGGTACAGAGAGACCCAGTACTTC.

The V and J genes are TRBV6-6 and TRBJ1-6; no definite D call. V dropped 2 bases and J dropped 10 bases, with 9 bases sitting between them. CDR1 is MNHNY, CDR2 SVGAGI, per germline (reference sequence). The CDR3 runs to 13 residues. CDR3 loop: CASSYARGSPLHF. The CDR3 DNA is TGTGCCAGCAGTTACGCCCGAGGATCACCCCTCCACTTT.

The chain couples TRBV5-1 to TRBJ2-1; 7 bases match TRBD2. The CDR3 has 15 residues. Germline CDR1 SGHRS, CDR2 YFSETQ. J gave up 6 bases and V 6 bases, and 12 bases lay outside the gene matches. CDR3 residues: CASTDVAGVTNEQFF. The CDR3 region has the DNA TGCGCCAGCACCGATGTGGCGGGGGTAACCAATGAGCAGTTCTTC.

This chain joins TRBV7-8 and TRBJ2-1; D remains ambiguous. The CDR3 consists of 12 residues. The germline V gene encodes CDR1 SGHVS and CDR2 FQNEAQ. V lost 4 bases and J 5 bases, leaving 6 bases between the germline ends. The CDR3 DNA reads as TGTGCCAGCAGCTCCAGGAACAATGAGCAGTTCTTC. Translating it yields CASSSRNNEQFF.

The CDR3 spells CASSLDRAGNTIYF. CDR3 DNA sequence: TGTGCCAGCAGCTTAGACAGGGCTGGAAACACCATATATTTT. V and J are TRBV11-2 and TRBJ1-3, with a tentative D call TRBD1 (5 bases). CDR1 is SGHAT and CDR2 is FQNNGV in the germline V gene. The length of the CDR3 is 14 residues. The germline V and J ends were trimmed by 0 bases and 2 bases, with 5 bases remaining between them.

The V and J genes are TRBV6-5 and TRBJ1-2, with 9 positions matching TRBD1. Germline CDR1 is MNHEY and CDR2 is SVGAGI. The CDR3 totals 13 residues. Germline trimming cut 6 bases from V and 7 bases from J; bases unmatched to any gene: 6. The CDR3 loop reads CASRGTGGSGYTF. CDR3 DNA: TGTGCCAGCAGGGGTACAGGGGGCTCTGGCTACACCTTC.

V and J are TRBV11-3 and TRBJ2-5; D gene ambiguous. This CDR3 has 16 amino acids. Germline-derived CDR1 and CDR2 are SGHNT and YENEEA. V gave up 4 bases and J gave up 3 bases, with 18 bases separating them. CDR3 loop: CASSSGLGRPKETQYF. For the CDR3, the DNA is TGTGCCAGCAGCTCTGGGCTAGGGCGACCTAAAGAGACCCAGTACTTC.

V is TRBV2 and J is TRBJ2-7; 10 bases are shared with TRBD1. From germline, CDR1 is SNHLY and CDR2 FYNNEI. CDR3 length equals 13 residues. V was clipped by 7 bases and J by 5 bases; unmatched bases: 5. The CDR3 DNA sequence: TGTGCCAGCAATTGGGACAGGGGCAACGAGCAGTACTTC. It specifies CASNWDRGNEQYF.

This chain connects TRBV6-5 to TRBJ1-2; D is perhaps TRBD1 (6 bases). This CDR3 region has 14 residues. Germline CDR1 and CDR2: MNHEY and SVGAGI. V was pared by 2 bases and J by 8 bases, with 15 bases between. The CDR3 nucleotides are TGTGCCAGCAGTTACAAGAGGACAGAGACGGGCTACACCTTC. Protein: CASSYKRTETGYTF.

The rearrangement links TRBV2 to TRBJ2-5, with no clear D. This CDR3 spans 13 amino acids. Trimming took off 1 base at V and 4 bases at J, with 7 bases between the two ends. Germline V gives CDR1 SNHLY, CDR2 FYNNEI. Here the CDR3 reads CASSEGRPETQYF. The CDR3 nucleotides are TGTGCCAGCAGTGAAGGCAGGCCAGAGACCCAGTACTTC.